The clone carrying this TCR beta chain occurred a few times. Its antigen is currently unknown. The data originate from a study of cytomegalovirus exposure and HLA in healthy donors. Study findings and constraints: Rare sequences made up most TCRs, while some public TCRs were found in many donors. Later work found that TCR association rates differed between HLA loci; DRB1 had the most and HLA-C the fewest. In a later analysis, 16,951 TCR beta sequences were associated with HLA alleles at 0.05 false discovery rate.

60 Vbeta and 13 Jbeta primers were used in PCR. Using immunoSEQ multiplex PCR, the repertoire was profiled, and TCRdb retains in-frame clones only, with some absent. The table records 250,000 to 350,000 clones, roughly 89% of them present only once. After removal of 4 bases from V and 3 bases from J, the junction contained 6 bases not matched to a gene. Germline V gene data show CDR1 as SGDLS and CDR2 as YYNGEE. This CDR3 contains 15 residues. The sequencing input was PBMCs. This TCR was recovered from a man aged 35 to 55 in good health and CMV-seropositive. This chain connects TRBV9 to TRBJ1-5; 8 bases align to TRBD1. CDR3 nucleotides: TGTGCCAGCAGCCCGACAGGGGAGACCAATCAGCCCCAGCATTTT. This encodes CASSPTGETNQPQHF.